Sequencing of this T cell receptor beta chain was carried out in a study of T cell clonality in common variable immunodeficiency. CVID and control samples used equivalent genomic DNA input. Here immunoSEQ multiplex PCR was the method, and the copy in TCRdb shows in-frame clones only, minus some. The record shows more than 55,000 clones for this sample, with no singletons present. Overall study findings and caveats: Shared TCRbeta clones were fewer between CVID subjects than controls. T cell subpopulation sequencing would be needed to explain CVID clonality.

Ten or more counts support this clone. Antigen unknown. The read terminates 3 residues before the CDR3 end, so the remaining end is supplied by the germline J gene. Germline loops: CDR1 MNHEY, CDR2 SMNVEV (reference sequence). The CDR3 contains 13 residues. The V end lost 6 bases, the J end lost 1 base, and 10 bases lay between the germline ends. This receptor was identified in a person between 18 and 75 years old in good health. This sequence joins TRBV27 and TRBJ2-7, with D unresolved. Sequencing was done on a sample of peripheral blood mononuclear cells. The CDR3 sequence: CASRGLDSYEQYF. Partial CDR3 DNA: TGTGCCAGCAGAGGGCTTGATTCCTACGAG.